This T cell receptor beta chain was obtained from a study of blood T cell repertoires in COVID-19. Authors' data handling: Estimated nucleated cell counts came from reference gene primer amplification. Generated by immunoSEQ multiplex PCR, the TCRdb table keeps only in-frame clones and is missing some. That table gives V, J and clone size, and the DNA gave D and trimming. The data contain some 230,000 clones, about 80% of them singletons. The CDR3 contains 18 residues. Trimming removed 0 bases from V and 4 bases from J, with 19 bases in between. Germline loops: CDR1 ENHRY, CDR2 SYGVKD. The source of this sequence is a woman aged 55 to 70 with acute or convalescent COVID-19. The sequenced sample was peripheral blood. The chain links TRBV10-3 to TRBJ2-1, with D perhaps matching TRBD2 (7 bases). The CDR3 nucleotides read TGTGCCATCAGTGAGTCCCGACGGGGGGCCCAAGGGTACAATGAGCAGTTCTTC. It is translated as CAISESRRGAQGYNEQFF.